This TCR beta chain comes out of a study of T cell repertoires in cytomegalovirus infection. The germline gives CDR1 SGHTA, CDR2 FQGNSA. The CDR3 length is 15 residues. The V segment lost 5 bases and the J segment 9 bases; nucleotides outside the gene matches: 15. TCRdb called the reads again in MiXCR, with one record for every CDR3 protein. The sample lists about 530,000 distinct CDR3 sequences; more than 20% were seen once. Input material: PBMCs. The receptor was derived from a human donor in good health (CMV status not recorded). Some clones in this sample may be carry-over from other donors' samples. The J gene is TRBJ2-7, the V gene TRBV7-2; TRBD2 agrees at 8 bases. CDR3 bases: TGTGCCAGCAGCCCCATTGAAGCGGGAGCGGAACGGCAGTACTTC. It is translated as CASSPIEAGAERQYF.